Following are 28 T cell receptor beta chains from one sample sequenced in a study of blood T cells in healthy people across ages. With a J-beta primer mix and a sample-barcoded 5' primer, a second PCR ran roughly 7 to 11 cycles. Each CDR3 protein gets one entry after TCRdb re-called the 5' RACE reads with MiXCR. The sample includes roughly 700,000 distinct CDR3 sequences, around 32% seen only once; the top ten take 15%. Sequencing was carried out using blood. All receptors derive from a woman of 80 years or more in good health.

About this clonotype itself: This may arise from a read error, as a much more abundant clone is one base away. The chain uses TRBV7-2 and TRBJ2-2; TRBD2 matches at 7 bases. The germline V gene has CDR1 SGHTA and CDR2 FQGNSA. The CDR3 loop spans 14 amino acids. Trimming took 5 bases from V and 7 from J; bases not matched to a gene: 7. The CDR3, as DNA: TGTGCCAGCAGCGAACTAGCGAGGGGCGGGGAGCTGTTTTTT. It yields the protein CASSELARGGELFF.

Turning to this clonotype: One end of the junction does not line up with germline, which may come from a read error. The V call is TRBV6-5, the J call TRBJ2-4; 7 bases are a match to TRBD1. Near its end, the DNA agrees better with TRBJ2-7, so the J call may be wrong. This CDR3 contains 14 residues. The germline CDR1 and CDR2 sequences are MNHEY and SVGAGI. The CDR3 protein is CAGSYGAGGYEQYF. Here the CDR3 DNA reads TGTGCCGGCAGTTACGGGGCAGGGGGTTACGAGCAGTACTTC.

The chain combines TRBV7-8 with TRBJ2-7; TRBD1 is a possible D gene (6 bases). The CDR3 contains 15 residues. Per the germline V gene, CDR1 is SGHVS and CDR2 is FQNEAQ. Trimming shortened V by 1 base and J by 0 bases, and 10 bases separated the two germline ends. CDR3 region: CASSLGLQGSYEQYF. The CDR3 DNA reads TGTGCCAGCAGCTTAGGATTACAGGGCTCCTACGAGCAGTACTTC.

This clonotype was counted ten times or more. This sequence joins TRBV6-5 and TRBJ2-5; 11 nucleotides line up with TRBD2. The V segment lost 7 bases and the J segment 9 bases; nucleotides outside the gene matches: 16. The CDR3 runs 16 residues. Per the germline V gene, CDR1 is MNHEY and CDR2 is SVGAGI. CDR3 sequence (DNA): TGTGCCAGCATCTCACTTCTAGCGGGGGGCCGTAAGTCCCAGTACTTC. The encoded protein is CASISLLAGGRKSQYF.

V and J are TRBV28 and TRBJ1-2, with D perhaps TRBD1 (5 bases). Germline CDR1 is MDHEN and CDR2 is SYDVKM. Trimming took off 3 bases at V and 10 bases at J, with 12 bases between the two ends. This CDR3 spans 12 amino acids. The DNA for the CDR3 is TGTGCCAGCAGTTTGGGACCCAATTCCTACACCTTC. Protein: CASSLGPNSYTF.

The rearrangement uses TRBV20-1 and TRBJ1-1; D is ambiguous. CDR1 is DFQATT and CDR2 is SNEGSKA in the germline V gene (reference sequence). Trimming stripped 7 bases from V and 6 bases from J, with 18 bases between. CDR3 length: 13 residues. The CDR3 bases are TGCAGTGTTGTGACCCCGGCGGCGGCTGAAGCTTTCTTT. Translation: CSVVTPAAAEAFF.

The chain employs TRBV6-5 and TRBJ1-3, with 7 bases identical to TRBD1. The CDR3 is 14 residues long. Germline-derived CDR1 and CDR2 are MNHEY and SVGAGI. The trim removed 7 bases at V and 2 bases at J, leaving 5 bases unmatched. The CDR3 region is CASTEGATGNTIYF. DNA of the CDR3: TGTGCCAGCACCGAGGGGGCCACTGGAAACACCATATATTTT.

V is TRBV7-6 and J is TRBJ1-4; 8 bases are a match to TRBD1. The CDR3 is 17 residues long. V gave up 4 bases and J gave up 7 bases; unmatched junction bases: 14. Germline V gene data show CDR1 as SGHVS and CDR2 as FNYEAQ. The CDR3 DNA follows: TGTGCCAGCAGCTCAGAGAGCAGGACAGGGATGGGTGAAAAACTGTTTTTT. This gives the protein CASSSESRTGMGEKLFF.

In this sample, this clonotype turned up many times. V usage is TRBV20-1 and J usage is TRBJ2-5; 10 positions agree with TRBD2. The V gene's germline CDR1 is DFQATT and CDR2 SNEGSKA (reference sequence). V shed 0 bases and J 7 bases; nucleotides not matched to a gene: 8. This CDR3 spans 15 amino acids. The chain's CDR3 is CSARESAGGTRTQYF. Written as DNA, the CDR3 is TGCAGTGCTAGAGAGTCAGCGGGGGGGACCCGGACCCAGTACTTC.

In this sample, this clonotype turned up many times. V is TRBV20-1 and J is TRBJ1-6; 9 positions match TRBD1. CDR3 length equals 14 residues. V lost 5 bases, J lost 10 bases, and 9 bases stayed unmatched. CDR1 is DFQATT and CDR2 is SNEGSKA in the germline V gene (reference sequence). The DNA of the CDR3 is TGCAGTGCTTCGAGGACAGGGGAGGAGTCACCCCTCCACTTT. Translating it yields CSASRTGEESPLHF.

This clonotype showed up just a few times. This may be a read error, as it is one base from a much larger clone. This chain links TRBV4-3 with TRBJ1-6; no definite D call. The CDR3 covers 13 residues. CDR1 is LGHNA, CDR2 YSLEER, per germline. The CDR3 DNA is TGCGCCAGCAGCCAAGATATGGGATCACCCCCCCACTTT. This translates into CASSQDMGSPPHF.

The rearrangement uses TRBV7-9 and TRBJ2-1; D is uncertain. V shed 0 bases and J shed 2 bases, with 5 bases lying between them. Germline V CDR1 and CDR2: SEHNR, FQNEAQ (reference sequence). This CDR3 has 14 residues. The CDR3 sequence: CASSLAYPYNEQFF. The CDR3 DNA is TGTGCCAGCAGCTTAGCATACCCCTACAATGAGCAGTTCTTC.

In this sample, this clonotype turned up a few times. This rearrangement joins TRBV28 to TRBJ1-1, with TRBD1 as a possible D gene (6 bases). The CDR3 spans 14 residues. Germline-derived CDR1 and CDR2 are MDHEN and SYDVKM. Trimming cost V 3 bases and J 11 bases, with 19 bases left between them. The CDR3 sequence is CASSLLNSDSGAFF. DNA of the CDR3: TGTGCCAGCAGTTTGCTGAACTCGGACAGCGGGGCTTTCTTT.

The chain uses TRBV7-2 and TRBJ1-2; D is perhaps TRBD1 (5 bases). From germline, CDR1 is SGHTA and CDR2 FQGNSA. The CDR3 length is 16 residues. The V and J ends lost 0 bases and 0 bases respectively, with 11 bases between them. This chain's CDR3 is CASSLAWGGANYGYTF. The CDR3 nucleotides are TGTGCCAGCAGCTTAGCATGGGGGGGAGCTAACTATGGCTACACCTTC.

On this clonotype itself: This may arise from a read error, as a much more abundant clone is one base away. The rearrangement joins TRBV20-1 to TRBJ2-5; D possibly matches TRBD1 or TRBD2 (6 bases each). This CDR3 is 14 amino acids long. Germline V gene sequence: CDR1 DFQATT, CDR2 SNEGSKA (reference sequence). For the CDR3, the DNA is TGCAGTGCACCCCTAGGGGGGATTCAAGAGACCCAGGACTTC. Translated: CSAPLGGIQETQDF.

This clonotype came up many times. The chain has TRBV2 and TRBJ2-1; 11 nucleotides align to TRBD2. CDR1 SNHLY and CDR2 FYNNEI come from the germline V gene. The CDR3 runs 16 residues. Trimming removed 2 bases from V and 7 bases from J; junction bases left unmatched: 7. The CDR3 coding sequence is TGTGCCAGCAGTGAAAGAGGACTAGCGGGTATGAATGAGCAGTTCTTC. This translates into CASSERGLAGMNEQFF.

V and J are TRBV7-2 and TRBJ1-2, with D perhaps matching TRBD1 (6 bases). Trimming took 0 bases from V and 1 from J, leaving 9 bases between them. CDR1 and CDR2 (germline): SGHTA, FQGNSA. This CDR3 has 15 amino acids. Here the CDR3 DNA reads TGTGCCAGCAGCTTAGCGGGGGCGCGTAACTATGGCTACACCTTC. It codes for CASSLAGARNYGYTF.

The table lists this clonotype with many counts. This could be a read error, since a much larger clone is one nucleotide away. The chain couples TRBV3-1 to TRBJ2-5; 8 bases align to TRBD1. The CDR3 is 11 residues long. The V gene end was trimmed by 2 bases and the J gene end by 13 bases; junction bases not matched to a gene: 3. Looked up from germline, CDR1 is LGHDT and CDR2 is YNNKEL (reference sequence). This CDR3 is CASSQQGARYF. For the CDR3, the DNA is TGTGCCAGCAGCCAACAGGGGGCTCGGTACTTC.

The count of this clonotype is one. It may be a read error: a sequence one base away is much more abundant. V and J are TRBV7-3 and TRBJ1-4, with 9 bases lining up with TRBD1. The CDR3 runs 13 residues. The germline V gene has CDR1 SGHTA and CDR2 FQGTGA. CDR3 region: CASSLRQGEKRFF. CDR3 nucleotides: TGTGCCAGCAGCTTGAGACAGGGGGAAAAACGGTTTTTT.

This clonotype came up many times. The DNA of the CDR3 is TGCAGTGCCACGACGGCGGGGGGGTTATCAGATACGCAGTATTTT. It yields the protein CSATTAGGLSDTQYF. The J gene is TRBJ2-3, the V gene TRBV20-1, with TRBD2 identical over 9 bases. This CDR3 spans 15 amino acids. Germline V CDR1 and CDR2: DFQATT, SNEGSKA (reference sequence). V gave up 6 bases and J gave up 4 bases; unmatched junction bases: 11.

With regard to this clonotype: One base away lies a much larger clone, so this may be a sequencing read error. The chain joins TRBV12-3 or TRBV12-4 to TRBJ1-4, with D unclear. The CDR3 runs 11 residues. The CDR3 nucleotides are TGTGCCAGCCAGCTTTACGAAAAACGGTTTTTT. Translation: CASQLYEKRFF.

J is TRBJ2-7 and V is TRBV3-1; 8 bases agree with TRBD2. The germline V gene has CDR1 LGHDT and CDR2 YNNKEL (reference sequence). J was trimmed by 1 base and V by 5 bases; bases with no gene match: 7. The CDR3 totals 15 residues. The CDR3 spells CASSFERGFSYEQYF. The CDR3 bases are TGTGCCAGCAGCTTCGAGCGGGGGTTTTCCTACGAGCAGTACTTC.

CDR3 coding DNA: TGTGCCAGCAGCTACCGGACGGATGTCATGAACACTGAAGCTTTCTTT. It specifies CASSYRTDVMNTEAFF. The chain is built from TRBV21-1 and TRBJ1-1. TRBV21-1 is a pseudogene segment. CDR3 size: 16 residues.

For this clonotype: It may be a read error: a sequence one base away is much more abundant. The rearrangement links TRBV20-1 to TRBJ1-2, with D maybe TRBD1 (6 bases). V dropped 6 bases and J dropped 4 bases, with 9 bases sitting between them. CDR1 DFQATT and CDR2 SNEGSKA come from the germline V gene (reference sequence). The CDR3 runs 11 residues. The CDR3 protein is CSAGQCYGYTF. In nucleotides, the CDR3 is TGCAGTGCGGGACAATGCTATGGCTACACCTTC.

This clonotype was detected many times. A read error may account for a junction end that differs from germline. The rearrangement links TRBV7-3 to TRBJ2-1; 8 bases map to TRBD2. The CDR3 totals 15 residues. The germline V gene has CDR1 SGHTA and CDR2 FQGTGA. The CDR3 DNA is TGTGCCAGCACCTTATCCGGGGGGGCCAGCAATGAGCAGTTCTTC. Encoded protein: CASTLSGGASNEQFF.

The V gene is TRBV20-1, the J gene TRBJ2-1, with D hard to call. Trimming pared 6 bases from V and 8 bases from J, leaving 8 bases between. CDR1 and CDR2 (germline): DFQATT, SNEGSKA (reference sequence). The CDR3 extends over 10 amino acids. CDR3 nucleotide sequence: TGCAGTGCCTGGCTAGATGAGCAGTTCTTC. This gives the protein CSAWLDEQFF.

This clonotype was counted at least ten times. The chain employs TRBV7-2 and TRBJ2-7; TRBD1 might be the D (5 bases). This CDR3 comprises 13 residues. CDR1 SGHTA and CDR2 FQGNSA come from the germline V gene. V was pared by 2 bases and J by 3 bases, with 8 bases between. CDR3 in DNA: TGTGCCAGCAGCTTACTGGGGCGCTACGAGCAGTACTTC. It specifies CASSLLGRYEQYF.

The genes are TRBV28 and TRBJ1-5, with TRBD1 as a possible D gene (5 bases). CDR3 length: 12 amino acids. V shed 7 bases and J shed 6 bases, with 10 bases lying between them. In germline, CDR1 is MDHEN, CDR2 SYDVKM. The CDR3 region is CASTRVRQPQHF. The CDR3 DNA sequence: TGTGCCAGCACCAGGGTCCGTCAGCCCCAGCATTTT.